This record concerns one T cell receptor (beta chain) sequence. Antigen unknown. This entry belongs to a study of CD8+ T cells in alopecia areata. General study findings and limits: Clarity of TCR sharing across patients fell short of that in mice, possibly HLA-related. Higher clonality was seen in lesional scalp than in normal scalp, especially in alopecia totalis/universalis.

Described treatment: oral pan-JAK inhibitor, 5-10 mg twice daily. PBMCs, the starting material, were the source of sorted CD4+ and CD8+ T cells. Extracted from the samples, RNA was reverse transcribed into cDNA to serve as the sequencing template. Assay: immunoSEQ multiplex PCR; the TCRdb copy retains only in-frame clones and omits some. The sample consists of roughly 200,000 clones, roughly 62% of them appearing once. The CDR3 has 12 residues. CDR1 GTSNPN and CDR2 SVGIG come from the germline V gene (reference sequence). Trimming left V 2 bases short and J 3 bases short, with 7 bases between. The material sequenced was CD8+ T cells sorted from blood, taken at week 24, from a patient treated with tofacitinib. The receptor was derived from a human donor with alopecia areata. The chain is built from TRBV30 and TRBJ1-1; D may be TRBD1 (5 bases). The CDR3: CAWSTGDTEAFF. CDR3 sequence (DNA): TGTGCCTGGAGTACGGGGGACACTGAAGCTTTCTTT.